This is a list of T cell receptor beta chains from one sample in a study of blood T cell repertoires in COVID-19. TCRdb keeps only in-frame clones here, not all; method: immunoSEQ multiplex PCR. The sample lists over 100,000 clones; about 80% were seen once. The source material was peripheral blood. All receptors come from a human donor in a cohort sampled during active COVID-19. CDR3s include the opening cysteine and the closing phenylalanine or tryptophan. A D gene is named only where the DNA matches it firmly. Expanded clones are given a class, and other clones once, few, many or no size at all.

d_call clone_size j_call v_call cdr3_nt cdr3_aa
- - TRBJ1-5 TRBV23-1 TGCGCCAGCAGTCAATTAGGGGATCAGCCCCAGCATTTT CASSQLGDQPQHF
TRBD1 - TRBJ1-1 TRBV7-8 TGTGCCAGCAGCCCTAACCCGACAGGGGGGGCTTTCTTT CASSPNPTGGAFF
- few TRBJ1-5 TRBV19 TGTGCCAGTAGTATAGTTTACAGTCAGCCCCAGCATTTT CASSIVYSQPQHF
- - TRBJ2-3 TRBV5-3 TGTGCCAGAACCGGGGGGGACAGAGGGCCAGATACGCAGTATTTT CARTGGDRGPDTQYF
- - TRBJ1-2 TRBV7-6 TGTGCCAGCAGCCCCCCGGGGGGCAGCTGGTATGGCTACACCTTC CASSPPGGSWYGYTF
TRBD1 - TRBJ2-2 TRBV3-1/TRBV3-2 TGTGCCAGCAGCAAAAGTCCGGGACAGACTACGACCGGGGAGCTGTTTTTT CASSKSPGQTTTGELFF
- - TRBJ2-6 TRBV28 TGTGCCAGCATCCCGGGACATGCCTTCTCTGGGGCCAACGTCCTGACTTTC CASIPGHAFSGANVLTF
- - TRBJ1-2 TRBV18 TGTGCCAGCTCACCGTCCGCTAACTATGGCTACACCTTC CASSPSANYGYTF
TRBD1 few TRBJ2-7 TRBV5-1 TGCGCCAGCAGCAAGGACAGGGGGTACGAGCAGTACTTC CASSKDRGYEQYF
TRBD1 once TRBJ1-4 TRBV6-2/TRBV6-3 TGTGCCAGCAGTTATCCGACAGGGGTCAGAAATGAAAAACTGTTTTTT CASSYPTGVRNEKLFF
TRBD1 - TRBJ1-1 TRBV6-6 TGTGCCAGCAGTCACGGACAGGGCAGACTTTTGGTGAACACTGAAGCTTTCTTT CASSHGQGRLLVNTEAFF
TRBD2 - TRBJ2-3 TRBV5-1 TGCGCCAGCAGCTTGGCCGGGACTAGCGGGGCCGGAGATACGCAGTATTTT CASSLAGTSGAGDTQYF
TRBD1 - TRBJ1-5 TRBV4-2 TGTGCCAGCAGCCAAGGGGGGACAGAAAATAGCAATCAGCCCCAGCATTTT CASSQGGTENSNQPQHF
- - TRBJ2-1 TRBV11-3 TGTGCCAGCAGCTTAGATTCGGTTGCAGGGGACAATGAGCAGTTCTTC CASSLDSVAGDNEQFF
- - TRBJ1-5 TRBV5-1 TGCGCCAGCAGCCCTCTGGGGACACCTAATCAGCCCCAGCATTTT CASSPLGTPNQPQHF
TRBD2 once TRBJ2-7 TRBV11-3 TGTGCCAGCAGCTTAGTCGCGGGGGTTGAGCAGTACTTC CASSLVAGVEQYF
TRBD1 - TRBJ2-5 TRBV11-2 TGTGCCAGCAGCACGGGTGGGACAGGAGGTGAGACCCAGTACTTC CASSTGGTGGETQYF
TRBD1 - TRBJ2-1 TRBV6-5 TGTGCCAGCAGTTACTCGACAGGGTTAAATGAGCAGTTCTTC CASSYSTGLNEQFF
- - TRBJ1-1 TRBV27 TGTGCCAGCAGTTTAGTGAGGGAGGGGACTGAAGCTTTCTTT CASSLVREGTEAFF
TRBD2 - TRBJ2-2 TRBV11-1 TGTGCCAGCAGCTTATGGCGGGGGAGCACCGGGGAGCTGTTTTTT CASSLWRGSTGELFF
TRBD2 - TRBJ2-2 TRBV29-1 TGCAGCGTTGTGGGTCGTAGCGGGGGGAACACCGGGGAGCTGTTTTTT CSVVGRSGGNTGELFF
- - TRBJ1-2 TRBV5-5 TGTGCCAGCAGCTTGGACCCCTCGACAGGTACCTACTATGGCTACACCTTC CASSLDPSTGTYYGYTF
- few TRBJ1-3 TRBV11-2 TGTGCCAGCAGCTTGCAACTCTGGGCCGACAGCTCTGGAAACACCATATATTTT CASSLQLWADSSGNTIYF
TRBD1 once TRBJ1-2 TRBV19 TGTGCCAGTAGTATATTACAGGGGGCTGGCTACACCTTC CASSILQGAGYTF
TRBD1 - TRBJ2-1 TRBV2 TGTGCCAGCAGTGAGGACAGGAGCTCCTACAATGAGCAGTTCTTC CASSEDRSSYNEQFF
- - TRBJ1-5 TRBV5-1 TGCGCCAGCAGCGGGGGAGGGAATCAGCCCCAGCATTTT CASSGGGNQPQHF
TRBD2 - TRBJ2-7 TRBV7-2 TGTGCCATCCTAGCGGGGGCTTTCCCCGATCGCTACGAGCAGTACTTC CAILAGAFPDRYEQYF
- once TRBJ2-7 TRBV7-2 TGTGCCAGCAGCTCCCGTACAGGACCCTACGAGCAGTACTTC CASSSRTGPYEQYF
TRBD2 - TRBJ2-1 TRBV24-1 TGTGCCACCAGTGATTCGCTAGCGGGAATATACAATGAGCAGTTCTTC CATSDSLAGIYNEQFF
- - TRBJ2-7 TRBV3-1/TRBV3-2 TGTGCCAGCAAACCAGGGTGGCACGAGCAGTACTTC CASKPGWHEQYF
- - TRBJ2-6 TRBV5-1 TGCGCCAGCAGCCCCCCCCTGTCTGGGGCCAACGTCCTGACTTTC CASSPPLSGANVLTF
- - TRBJ2-7 TRBV21-1 TGTGCCAGCAGCAAAGACGGGACTAGCGGGGGGAAGTCCTACGAGCAGTACTTC CASSKDGTSGGKSYEQYF
TRBD2 once TRBJ2-7 TRBV4-1 TGCGCCAGCAGCCAAGCGGGCGGACTAGCGGCCTACGAGCAGTACTTC CASSQAGGLAAYEQYF
- - TRBJ1-4 TRBV6-6 TGTGCCAGCCACACAAGGTCCCAGGGTCATGAAAAACTGTTTTTT CASHTRSQGHEKLFF
- - TRBJ2-3 TRBV9 TGTGCCAGCAGCGTAGACTCTAGCACAGATACGCAGTATTTT CASSVDSSTDTQYF
TRBD2 - TRBJ2-7 TRBV5-1 TGCGCCAGCAGCCCTGACGGGACTATCAGCTACGAGCAGTACTTC CASSPDGTISYEQYF
- - TRBJ1-2 TRBV5-4 TGTGCCAGCAGCCGGGCAGGAAACAGGCGTTCAGCTAACTATGGCTACACCTTC CASSRAGNRRSANYGYTF
- - TRBJ2-7 TRBV2 TGTGCCAGTTCCAGACAGGCCGCCTACGAGCAGTACTTC CASSRQAAYEQYF
TRBD2 - TRBJ2-1 TRBV18 TGTGCCAGCCTGGTCTACGGGGGGGAGAATGAGCAGTTCTTC CASLVYGGENEQFF
- - TRBJ1-4 TRBV25-1 TGTGCCAGCAGTGAATATAAGGGGTTGACTAATGAAAAACTGTTTTTT CASSEYKGLTNEKLFF
- - TRBJ1-1 TRBV18 TGTGCCAGCTCACCAATCGGTCGGACTGAAGCTTTCTTT CASSPIGRTEAFF
TRBD2 once TRBJ2-3 TRBV6-2/TRBV6-3 TGTGCCAGCAGTTACCCCCACGGGGGACTAAGCACAGATACGCAGTATTTT CASSYPHGGLSTDTQYF